This is a list of T cell receptor beta chains from one sample in a study of T cell responses to AZD1222 COVID-19 vaccine. Sequencing was performed with immunoSEQ multiplex PCR; in TCRdb, only in-frame clones are kept and a portion is missing. The sample shows more than 140,000 clones, under 95% of them seen only once. The material was peripheral blood, obtained on day 0 of AZD1222 vaccination. These receptors originate from an adult in good health. Both conserved end residues are part of each CDR3. Fields, in order: V gene, J gene, D gene, clone size, CDR3 DNA, CDR3 protein. D genes are given only for firm matches. Not every row has a clone size; where given, it reads once, few, many or a size class.

v_call: TRBV5-1
j_call: TRBJ1-1
d_call: -
clone_size: -
cdr3_nt: TGCGCCAGCAGCTTGGACGGGGGGACTGAAGCTTTCTTT
cdr3_aa: CASSLDGGTEAFF

v_call: TRBV27
j_call: TRBJ2-1
d_call: -
clone_size: -
cdr3_nt: TGTGCCAGCAGAGACGAAGGAAGAGGGCCGAGAGGCGATGAGCAGTTCTTC
cdr3_aa: CASRDEGRGPRGDEQFF

v_call: TRBV4-1
j_call: TRBJ1-4
d_call: -
clone_size: -
cdr3_nt: TGCGCCAGCAGCCAACCTACCTCCGGGAGGCGTAATGAAAAACTGTTTTTT
cdr3_aa: CASSQPTSGRRNEKLFF

v_call: TRBV28
j_call: TRBJ1-6
d_call: -
clone_size: -
cdr3_nt: TGTGCCAGCACCGGGGGGGTGAGTAATTCACCCCTCCACTTT
cdr3_aa: CASTGGVSNSPLHF

v_call: TRBV7-2
j_call: TRBJ1-3
d_call: TRBD1
clone_size: -
cdr3_nt: TGTGCCAGCAGCCACGCACTAACAGGGGCTGGTGGAAACACCATATATTTT
cdr3_aa: CASSHALTGAGGNTIYF

v_call: TRBV28
j_call: TRBJ2-5
d_call: TRBD2
clone_size: -
cdr3_nt: TGTGCCAGCAGTTTTCGAGGTAGCGGGAGGGCCGGAGAGACCCAGTACTTC
cdr3_aa: CASSFRGSGRAGETQYF

v_call: TRBV11-2
j_call: TRBJ2-1
d_call: TRBD2
clone_size: -
cdr3_nt: TGTGCCAGCAGCTTCTCCGGGACTAGCGCGTCAGATGAGCAGTTCTTC
cdr3_aa: CASSFSGTSASDEQFF

v_call: TRBV2
j_call: TRBJ1-5
d_call: -
clone_size: -
cdr3_nt: TGTGCCAGCGGCGACAGCATGAATCAGCCCCAGCATTTT
cdr3_aa: CASGDSMNQPQHF

v_call: TRBV5-6
j_call: TRBJ1-3
d_call: -
clone_size: -
cdr3_nt: TGTGCCAGCACCACGGGCAGTGGGGGCCTGCGGGGAAACACCATATATTTT
cdr3_aa: CASTTGSGGLRGNTIYF

v_call: TRBV29-1
j_call: TRBJ1-6
d_call: TRBD1
clone_size: -
cdr3_nt: TGCAGCGTCGCGACAGGGCCCTATTCACCCCTCCACTTT
cdr3_aa: CSVATGPYSPLHF

v_call: TRBV12-3/TRBV12-4
j_call: TRBJ2-2
d_call: -
clone_size: -
cdr3_nt: TGTGCCAGCAACGGGGATGGCGGGGAGCTGTTTTTT
cdr3_aa: CASNGDGGELFF

v_call: TRBV29-1
j_call: TRBJ2-7
d_call: TRBD2
clone_size: once
cdr3_nt: TGCAGCGTGGCTGGACTAGCGGGAGGTGCCGCCTACGAGCAGTACTTC
cdr3_aa: CSVAGLAGGAAYEQYF

v_call: TRBV28
j_call: TRBJ1-6
d_call: TRBD1
clone_size: -
cdr3_nt: TGTGCCAGCACTAAGACAGGGTATAATTCACCCCTCCACTTT
cdr3_aa: CASTKTGYNSPLHF

v_call: TRBV28
j_call: TRBJ2-5
d_call: -
clone_size: -
cdr3_nt: TGTGCCAGCAGCCCCCCGGGGTACCAAGAGACCCAGTACTTC
cdr3_aa: CASSPPGYQETQYF

v_call: TRBV5-1
j_call: TRBJ2-3
d_call: -
clone_size: -
cdr3_nt: TGCGCCAGCAGCCCGCCCCTCCTCAACACAGATACGCAGTATTTT
cdr3_aa: CASSPPLLNTDTQYF

v_call: TRBV10-1
j_call: TRBJ2-2
d_call: TRBD2
clone_size: -
cdr3_nt: TGCGCCAAGAAGGGACTAGCGGGATTCACCGGGGAGCTGTTTTTT
cdr3_aa: CAKKGLAGFTGELFF

v_call: TRBV19
j_call: TRBJ1-1
d_call: TRBD1
clone_size: -
cdr3_nt: TGTGCCAGTAGTGTCCAAACAGGGGGGAACACTGAAGCTTTCTTT
cdr3_aa: CASSVQTGGNTEAFF

v_call: TRBV5-6
j_call: TRBJ1-2
d_call: TRBD1
clone_size: -
cdr3_nt: TGTGCCAGCAGCTTTACAGGGGGCGGTGGCTACACCTTC
cdr3_aa: CASSFTGGGGYTF

v_call: TRBV5-4
j_call: TRBJ1-4
d_call: -
clone_size: -
cdr3_nt: TGTGCCAGCAGCTGGGCAGGAAATGAAAAACTGTTTTTT
cdr3_aa: CASSWAGNEKLFF

v_call: TRBV27
j_call: TRBJ2-1
d_call: TRBD2
clone_size: once
cdr3_nt: TGTGCCAGCAGTCAGCGGGAGGGATACAATGAGCAGTTCTTC
cdr3_aa: CASSQREGYNEQFF

v_call: TRBV7-2
j_call: TRBJ2-7
d_call: -
clone_size: -
cdr3_nt: TGTGCCAGCAGCTTAGCGGGAGGTGGGCGCTACGAGCAGTACTTC
cdr3_aa: CASSLAGGGRYEQYF

v_call: TRBV6-5
j_call: TRBJ1-2
d_call: -
clone_size: -
cdr3_nt: TGTGCCAGCAGTCATACGACACCTTCCTACTATGGCTACACCTTC
cdr3_aa: CASSHTTPSYYGYTF

v_call: TRBV19
j_call: TRBJ1-5
d_call: TRBD1
clone_size: -
cdr3_nt: TGTGCCAGTAGTCTAAGACAGGGGGCTCAGCCCCAGCATTTT
cdr3_aa: CASSLRQGAQPQHF

v_call: TRBV6-5
j_call: TRBJ1-5
d_call: TRBD1
clone_size: -
cdr3_nt: TGTGCCAGCAGTTTGACAGGGGATAGCAATCAGCCCCAGCATTTT
cdr3_aa: CASSLTGDSNQPQHF

v_call: TRBV28
j_call: TRBJ2-5
d_call: TRBD2
clone_size: -
cdr3_nt: TGTGCCAGCACCAGGCGGGGGGGAGAGACCCAGTACTTC
cdr3_aa: CASTRRGGETQYF

v_call: TRBV5-4
j_call: TRBJ2-2
d_call: TRBD2
clone_size: -
cdr3_nt: TGTGCCTCCCTGAGCGGGAGAAGCGGCGGGGAGCTGTTTTTT
cdr3_aa: CASLSGRSGGELFF

v_call: TRBV4-2
j_call: TRBJ1-2
d_call: -
clone_size: -
cdr3_nt: TGTGCCAGCAGCCAAGCACCACAGGGAAACTATGGCTACACCTTC
cdr3_aa: CASSQAPQGNYGYTF

v_call: TRBV21-1
j_call: TRBJ1-5
d_call: -
clone_size: -
cdr3_nt: TGTGCCGGGACCAGACCGGGGTGGAATCAGCCCCAGCATTTT
cdr3_aa: CAGTRPGWNQPQHF

v_call: TRBV7-2
j_call: TRBJ2-5
d_call: -
clone_size: -
cdr3_nt: TGTGCCAGCAGCCAGGGGCAGGTAGCCCAAGAGACCCAGTACTTC
cdr3_aa: CASSQGQVAQETQYF

v_call: TRBV30
j_call: TRBJ1-5
d_call: -
clone_size: -
cdr3_nt: TGTGCCTGGAGTGTCTTACAGGGAGATCAGCCCCAGCATTTT
cdr3_aa: CAWSVLQGDQPQHF

v_call: TRBV4-2
j_call: TRBJ1-5
d_call: TRBD1
clone_size: -
cdr3_nt: TGTGCCAGCAGCGATCAGGGGGCGGCTCAGCCCCAGCATTTT
cdr3_aa: CASSDQGAAQPQHF

v_call: TRBV30
j_call: TRBJ2-1
d_call: TRBD2
clone_size: -
cdr3_nt: TGTGCCTGGAGTGTACCCCCTGTACTAGCGGGGGGCTCCTACAATGAGCAGTTCTTC
cdr3_aa: CAWSVPPVLAGGSYNEQFF

v_call: TRBV7-2
j_call: TRBJ1-6
d_call: -
clone_size: -
cdr3_nt: TGTGCCAGCAGCTTAGCAGGGATCAATTCACCCCTCCACTTT
cdr3_aa: CASSLAGINSPLHF

v_call: TRBV14
j_call: TRBJ2-6
d_call: TRBD2
clone_size: -
cdr3_nt: TGTGCCAGCAGCCCTTTTCCAGCGGGAAGCTCTGGGGCCAACGTCCTGACTTTC
cdr3_aa: CASSPFPAGSSGANVLTF

v_call: TRBV5-1
j_call: TRBJ2-2
d_call: TRBD2
clone_size: -
cdr3_nt: TGCGCCAGCAGCTTGACTAGCGGAGACACCGGGGAGCTGTTTTTT
cdr3_aa: CASSLTSGDTGELFF

v_call: TRBV24-1
j_call: TRBJ2-1
d_call: TRBD2
clone_size: -
cdr3_nt: TGTGCCACCAGTGAGGGACGGCTAGCGGGGTCCTACAATGAGCAGTTCTTC
cdr3_aa: CATSEGRLAGSYNEQFF

v_call: TRBV3-1/TRBV3-2
j_call: TRBJ2-7
d_call: TRBD1
clone_size: -
cdr3_nt: TGTGCCAGCAGCCAGAGTACAGGGGCCTACGAGCAGTACTTC
cdr3_aa: CASSQSTGAYEQYF

v_call: TRBV25-1
j_call: TRBJ2-2
d_call: -
clone_size: few
cdr3_nt: TGTGCCAGCAGTGAATGGGGGAACACCGGGGAGCTGTTTTTT
cdr3_aa: CASSEWGNTGELFF

v_call: TRBV6-5
j_call: TRBJ1-4
d_call: -
clone_size: -
cdr3_nt: TGTGCCAGCAGTCGGACAGCTAATGAAAAACTGTTTTTT
cdr3_aa: CASSRTANEKLFF

v_call: TRBV19
j_call: TRBJ1-5
d_call: -
clone_size: -
cdr3_nt: TGTGCCAGTAGAAATTTGGGCAATCAGCCCCAGCATTTT
cdr3_aa: CASRNLGNQPQHF

v_call: TRBV19
j_call: TRBJ2-1
d_call: -
clone_size: -
cdr3_nt: TGTGCCAGTAGTATAGCGGGCCTCTTGAATGAGCAGTTCTTC
cdr3_aa: CASSIAGLLNEQFF

v_call: TRBV2
j_call: TRBJ1-2
d_call: -
clone_size: once
cdr3_nt: TGTGCCAGCAGTGAAACAGCCCTATATGGCTACACCTTC
cdr3_aa: CASSETALYGYTF

v_call: TRBV28
j_call: TRBJ2-1
d_call: -
clone_size: -
cdr3_nt: TGTGCCAGCAGTCCTTTTCGCGGGACCTACAATGAGCAGTTCTTC
cdr3_aa: CASSPFRGTYNEQFF

v_call: TRBV10-3
j_call: TRBJ2-3
d_call: TRBD1
clone_size: -
cdr3_nt: TGTGCCATCAGTGAGTTTGGGGTCCCAGGGGGCCTCACAGATACGCAGTATTTT
cdr3_aa: CAISEFGVPGGLTDTQYF

v_call: TRBV19
j_call: TRBJ2-7
d_call: -
clone_size: -
cdr3_nt: TGTGCCAGCAGCGACAGGTTAAAATCCTACGAGCAGTACTTC
cdr3_aa: CASSDRLKSYEQYF

v_call: TRBV3-1/TRBV3-2
j_call: TRBJ2-7
d_call: -
clone_size: -
cdr3_nt: TGTGCCAGCAGCCAAGATTTAGGCGAGCAGTACTTC
cdr3_aa: CASSQDLGEQYF

v_call: TRBV18
j_call: TRBJ2-7
d_call: -
clone_size: -
cdr3_nt: TGTGCCAGCTCACCACCGACGTCCTACGAGCAGTACTTC
cdr3_aa: CASSPPTSYEQYF

v_call: TRBV5-1
j_call: TRBJ2-7
d_call: TRBD2
clone_size: -
cdr3_nt: TGCGCCAGCAGCTTGGGCCTACTAGCGGGAGTATCCGAGCAGTACTTC
cdr3_aa: CASSLGLLAGVSEQYF

v_call: TRBV7-8
j_call: TRBJ1-1
d_call: -
clone_size: few
cdr3_nt: TGTGCCAGCAGCTTAAGTTTGGCAGAAGAAGCTTTCTTT
cdr3_aa: CASSLSLAEEAFF

v_call: TRBV7-2
j_call: TRBJ1-4
d_call: -
clone_size: -
cdr3_nt: TGTGCCAGCAGCATGGGGCGGAGTAATGAAAAACTGTTTTTT
cdr3_aa: CASSMGRSNEKLFF

v_call: TRBV7-8
j_call: TRBJ2-2
d_call: TRBD2
clone_size: -
cdr3_nt: TGTGCCAGCACCCTCCGGACTAGCGGGACAACCGGGGAGCTGTTTTTT
cdr3_aa: CASTLRTSGTTGELFF

v_call: TRBV5-5
j_call: TRBJ2-3
d_call: TRBD2
clone_size: -
cdr3_nt: TGTGCCAGCAGCTTAATCCCGCTAGCGGTTAGCACAGATACGCAGTATTTT
cdr3_aa: CASSLIPLAVSTDTQYF

v_call: TRBV10-3
j_call: TRBJ2-5
d_call: -
clone_size: once
cdr3_nt: TGTGCCATCAGTGAGTTACAGGAGACCCAGTACTTC
cdr3_aa: CAISELQETQYF

v_call: TRBV7-3
j_call: TRBJ2-5
d_call: -
clone_size: -
cdr3_nt: TGTGCCAGCAGCTTAGGGGGTAGCGGCAGCTATCAAGAGACCCAGTACTTC
cdr3_aa: CASSLGGSGSYQETQYF

v_call: TRBV3-1/TRBV3-2
j_call: TRBJ2-1
d_call: TRBD1
clone_size: -
cdr3_nt: TGTGCCAGCAGCCAAGTGACAGGGGGCCCGAGCTCCTACAATGAGCAGTTCTTC
cdr3_aa: CASSQVTGGPSSYNEQFF

v_call: TRBV7-2
j_call: TRBJ2-3
d_call: TRBD2
clone_size: -
cdr3_nt: TGTGCCAGCAGCCAGGGGGGCGGACTAGCGGGAGGGGCAGATACGCAGTATTTT
cdr3_aa: CASSQGGGLAGGADTQYF

v_call: TRBV28
j_call: TRBJ2-7
d_call: TRBD1
clone_size: -
cdr3_nt: TGTGCCAGCACCACAGTGGGACAGGGGGTCTCCTACGAGCAGTACTTC
cdr3_aa: CASTTVGQGVSYEQYF